This T cell receptor (beta chain) was sequenced for a study of T cell responses to AZD1222 COVID-19 vaccine. V lost 0 bases and J 2 bases, leaving 7 bases between the germline ends. Germline V gene sequence: CDR1 SGHAT, CDR2 FQNNGV. The CDR3 length is 14 residues. Sequenced by immunoSEQ multiplex PCR; TCRdb stores in-frame clones only, minus some. The top ten clones hold 7.9% of a sample with about 150,000 clones, 85% of them seen once. The origin of this receptor is an adult who received the MenACWY meningococcal vaccine as a control. The V call is TRBV11-2, the J call TRBJ1-2; no firm D call. The sample in question was peripheral blood, obtained 28 days after the second dose of the MenACWY control vaccine. The CDR3: CASSLDGGNYGYTF. CDR3 nucleotide sequence: TGTGCCAGCAGCTTAGACGGAGGGAACTATGGCTACACCTTC.